A single sample is the source of the 24 T cell receptor beta chains below, sequenced in a study of CD8+ T cells in alopecia areata. Treatment described: oral pan-JAK inhibitor, 5-10 mg twice daily. It was cDNA, reverse transcribed from extracted RNA, that served as the sequencing template. Data came from immunoSEQ multiplex PCR; TCRdb stores just in-frame clones and leaves some out. The data show fewer than 250,000 clones, 64% seen once. The starting material was CD4+ T cells sorted from blood, obtained at week 4, from a patient treated with tofacitinib. The receptor set was obtained from a human donor with alopecia areata.

J is TRBJ2-7 and V is TRBV29-1; possible D gene TRBD1, 6 bases. CDR1 is SQVTM and CDR2 is ANQGSEA in the germline V gene. The CDR3 is made up of 13 amino acids. Trimming pared 5 bases from V and 3 bases from J, leaving 14 bases between. The CDR3 sequence is CSVPGQSNYEQYF. CDR3 in DNA: TGCAGCGTTCCCGGACAGTCGAACTACGAGCAGTACTTC.

The chain links TRBV14 to TRBJ2-1; D is possibly TRBD1 (5 bases). The CDR3 has 13 amino acids. V lost 1 base and J lost 6, with 7 bases in between. CDR1 and CDR2 (germline): SGHDN, FVKESK. Here the CDR3 DNA reads TGTGCCAGCAGCCAAGGGGGCCCCAATGAGCAGTTCTTC. It translates to CASSQGGPNEQFF.

This chain links TRBV29-1 with TRBJ1-5; no clear D. The germline gives CDR1 SQVTM, CDR2 ANQGSEA. V was trimmed by 7 bases and J by 0 bases, leaving 7 bases between them. The CDR3 has 12 residues. In DNA, the CDR3 is TGCAGCGCCCAAGGTAGCAATCAGCCCCAGCATTTT. It is translated as CSAQGSNQPQHF.

V is TRBV30 and J is TRBJ1-2, with D tentatively TRBD1 (5 bases). This CDR3 comprises 11 residues. Between the trimmed V and J ends, which lost 2 bases and 14 bases, there was a span of 15 bases. Germline CDR1 GTSNPN, CDR2 SVGIG (reference sequence). CDR3 DNA sequence: TGTGCCTGGAGTACTTCCTCTCGGGGGACCTTC. It yields the protein CAWSTSSRGTF.

This clone has a handful of counts. V is TRBV4-1 and J is TRBJ2-1; D possibly corresponds to TRBD2 (5 bases). The CDR3 loop spans 16 amino acids. Germline loops: CDR1 MGHRA, CDR2 YSYEKL. Trimming took off 3 bases at V and 12 bases at J, with 24 bases between the two ends. Here the CDR3 DNA reads TGCGCCAGCAGCCAGCTCTCGCTCCCGAGGGCCACCCCGCAGTTCTTC. Its translation is CASSQLSLPRATPQFF.

V gene TRBV7-6 combines with J gene TRBJ2-1; 11 bases fit TRBD2. V lost 2 bases and J lost 4; bases outside the gene matches: 13. This CDR3 has 19 residues. CDR1 is SGHVS, CDR2 FNYEAQ, per germline. The CDR3 loop is CASSLYGLLAGGKYNEQFF. The CDR3, as DNA: TGTGCCAGCAGCTTATATGGTTTGCTAGCGGGGGGAAAGTACAATGAGCAGTTCTTC.

In its sample, this clone was seen a few times. The V gene is TRBV29-1, the J gene TRBJ1-4; the D gene is possibly TRBD1 (5 bases). Per the germline V gene, CDR1 is SQVTM and CDR2 is ANQGSEA. V was trimmed by 5 bases and J by 8 bases, leaving 12 bases between them. CDR3 length: 12 residues. CDR3 protein: CSVTRQGEKLFF. The CDR3, as DNA: TGCAGCGTTACGCGCCAGGGCGAAAAACTGTTTTTT.

This clone has just a few counts. The rearrangement joins TRBV15 to TRBJ2-4; 9 positions agree with TRBD1. The junction had 16 bases not matched to a gene; V was cut back by 5 bases and J by 5 bases. CDR1 is LNHNV and CDR2 is YYDKDF in the germline V gene (reference sequence). The CDR3 length is 18 residues. The CDR3 DNA is TGTGCCACCAGCCTGACTCCACCACAGGGGGCGGCAGAAAACATTCAGTACTTC. It translates to CATSLTPPQGAAENIQYF.

The chain links TRBV15 to TRBJ2-2; D is possibly TRBD1 (6 bases). Germline CDR1 LNHNV, CDR2 YYDKDF (reference sequence). CDR3 size: 15 residues. V was cut by 1 base and J by 5 bases, with 11 bases left in between. The CDR3 DNA follows: TGTGCCACCAGCAGAGCTACAGGGATGACCGGGGAGCTGTTTTTT. This translates into CATSRATGMTGELFF.

The V and J genes are TRBV7-9 and TRBJ1-1, with D possibly being TRBD1 (5 bases). Germline CDR1 is SEHNR and CDR2 is FQNEAQ (reference sequence). There are 17 residues in the CDR3. Between the trimmed V and J ends, which lost 6 bases and 0 bases, there was a span of 20 bases. CDR3 residues: CASRRGVFDTMNTEAFF. DNA of the CDR3: TGTGCCAGCAGACGGGGGGTGTTTGACACCATGAACACTGAAGCTTTCTTT.

The chain links TRBV9 to TRBJ2-5; D is undetermined. This CDR3 is 12 amino acids long. The germline gives CDR1 SGDLS, CDR2 YYNGEE. Trimming took off 3 bases at V and 3 bases at J, with 6 bases between the two ends. The CDR3 is CASSAEEETQYF. CDR3 bases: TGTGCCAGCAGCGCAGAGGAAGAGACCCAGTACTTC.

The V gene is TRBV7-9, the J gene TRBJ1-6; no reliable D call. Trimming left V 5 bases short and J 9 bases short, with 5 bases between. This CDR3 spans 11 amino acids. Germline V gene lookup returns CDR1 SEHNR and CDR2 FQNEAQ (reference sequence). CDR3 DNA sequence: TGTGCCAGCAGCAATGGTTCACCCCTCCACTTT. This gives the protein CASSNGSPLHF.

The CDR3 coding sequence is TGTGCCAGCAGTTTATCACGCTACGGCAGTTCACCCCTCCACTTT. It is translated as CASSLSRYGSSPLHF. The gene calls are TRBV27 and TRBJ1-6; D gene uncertain. The CDR3 is made up of 15 amino acids. The germline CDR1 and CDR2 sequences are MNHEY and SMNVEV (reference sequence). Between the trimmed V and J ends, which lost 0 bases and 9 bases, there was a span of 12 bases.

The V and J genes are TRBV13 and TRBJ2-1; maybe TRBD2 (6 bases). This CDR3 region has 13 residues. Germline values: CDR1 PRHDT, CDR2 FYEKMQ (reference sequence). V lost 4 bases and J 9 bases, leaving 13 bases between the germline ends. This chain's CDR3 is CASSSWGVGEQFF. As DNA, the CDR3 is TGTGCCAGCAGCTCATGGGGGGTTGGTGAGCAGTTCTTC.

This chain connects TRBV29-1 to TRBJ2-5, with 9 bases that match TRBD1. Germline V gene lookup returns CDR1 SQVTM and CDR2 ANQGSEA. V dropped 6 bases and J dropped 4; count of bases not matched to a gene: 6. The CDR3 totals 13 residues. The CDR3 bases are TGCAGCGTAAACAGGGGGCCGGGAGAGACCCAGTACTTC. Protein product: CSVNRGPGETQYF.

The chain has TRBV7-8 and TRBJ2-5, with TRBD1 as a possible D gene (6 bases). The CDR3 totals 14 residues. V lost 1 base and J 2 bases, leaving 8 bases between the germline ends. CDR1 is SGHVS and CDR2 is FQNEAQ in the germline V gene. CDR3 loop: CASSLGGQQETQYF. As DNA, the CDR3 is TGTGCCAGCAGCTTAGGGGGGCAGCAAGAGACCCAGTACTTC.

V usage is TRBV30 and J usage is TRBJ1-4, with a weak D call TRBD1 (5 bases). This CDR3 spans 11 amino acids. CDR1 is GTSNPN and CDR2 is SVGIG in the germline V gene (reference sequence). The V end was cut by 5 bases, the J end by 12 bases, with 13 bases between. In DNA, the CDR3 is TGTGCCTGGCGGGCGCTGGGGCAACTGTTTTTT. It is translated as CAWRALGQLFF.

V gene TRBV6-6 combines with J gene TRBJ1-5, with D unresolved. The CDR3 covers 14 residues. Germline CDR1 MNHNY, CDR2 SVGAGI (reference sequence). V shed 7 bases and J shed 9 bases, with 19 bases lying between them. CDR3 DNA: TGTGCCAGCATCAGTCGGGCGAGGAGTGGGCCCCAGCATTTT. This translates into CASISRARSGPQHF.

V and J are TRBV4-2 and TRBJ2-4, with no clear D. The CDR3 runs 13 residues. V was shortened by 2 bases and J by 0 bases, with 2 bases between the two germline ends. Germline V CDR1 and CDR2: LGHNA, YNFKEQ. The CDR3 here is CASSQLAKNIQYF. The CDR3 bases are TGTGCCAGCAGCCAACTAGCCAAAAACATTCAGTACTTC.

The chain uses TRBV7-2 and TRBJ2-7; tentative D call: TRBD2 (5 bases). V was pared by 6 bases and J by 2 bases, with 17 bases between. In germline, CDR1 is SGHTA, CDR2 FQGNSA. The CDR3 has 15 residues. The CDR3 sequence: CASRRYEGSTYEQYF. The DNA for the CDR3 is TGTGCCAGCAGACGTTACGAGGGCTCCACCTACGAGCAGTACTTC.

The chain has TRBV23-1 and TRBJ1-2; the D is unclear. TRBV23-1 is an ORF, with its function uncertain. The CDR3 runs 15 residues. Between the trimmed V and J ends, which lost 3 bases and 0 bases, there was a span of 11 bases. The CDR3 reads CASSHPSPTNYGYTF. As DNA, the CDR3 is TGCGCCAGCAGTCATCCCTCGCCAACTAACTATGGCTACACCTTC.

This chain links TRBV7-2 with TRBJ1-6, with 11 bases aligning to TRBD1. CDR3 size: 16 residues. V shed 5 bases, J shed 9 bases, and the junction held 9 bases outside the gene matches. In germline, CDR1 is SGHTA, CDR2 FQGNSA. CDR3 amino acids: CASSLRTGGVGSPLHF. CDR3 nucleotides: TGTGCCAGCAGCCTTCGGACAGGGGGCGTGGGTTCACCCCTCCACTTT.

This clone was observed a handful of times. The DNA of the CDR3 is TGTGCCAGCAGCCCGGACTTTGTCGCAGACATTCAGTACTTC. This translates into CASSPDFVADIQYF. V is TRBV7-9 and J is TRBJ2-4; a weak D match, TRBD2 (5 bases). Germline V lookup: CDR1 SEHNR, CDR2 FQNEAQ (reference sequence). V lost 5 bases and J lost 8, with 16 bases in between. The CDR3 runs 14 residues. Variable domain in full (rest from reference TRBV7-9 and TRBJ2-4): DTGVSQNPRHKITKRGQNVTFRCDPISEHNRLYWYRQTLGQGPEFLTYFQNEAQLEKSRLLSDRFSAERPKGSFSTLEIQRTEQGDSAMYLCASSPDFVADIQYFGAGTRLSVL.

The chain has TRBV29-1 and TRBJ2-4, with TRBD1 matching 9 bases. Germline V gives CDR1 SQVTM, CDR2 ANQGSEA. This CDR3 comprises 19 residues. Trimming cost V 5 bases and J 3 bases; bases outside gene matches: 20. The CDR3 DNA reads as TGCAGCGTTTCCCCCGGGACAGGGTCGTTTAACCTTGGCAAAAACATTCAGTACTTC. Its protein product is CSVSPGTGSFNLGKNIQYF. Complete variable domain (other parts from reference TRBV29-1 and TRBJ2-4): SAVISQKPSRDICQRGTSLTIQCQVDSQVTMMFWYRQQPGQSLTLIATANQGSEATYESGFVIDKFPISRPNLTFSTLTVSNMSPEDSSIYLCSVSPGTGSFNLGKNIQYFGAGTRLSVL.